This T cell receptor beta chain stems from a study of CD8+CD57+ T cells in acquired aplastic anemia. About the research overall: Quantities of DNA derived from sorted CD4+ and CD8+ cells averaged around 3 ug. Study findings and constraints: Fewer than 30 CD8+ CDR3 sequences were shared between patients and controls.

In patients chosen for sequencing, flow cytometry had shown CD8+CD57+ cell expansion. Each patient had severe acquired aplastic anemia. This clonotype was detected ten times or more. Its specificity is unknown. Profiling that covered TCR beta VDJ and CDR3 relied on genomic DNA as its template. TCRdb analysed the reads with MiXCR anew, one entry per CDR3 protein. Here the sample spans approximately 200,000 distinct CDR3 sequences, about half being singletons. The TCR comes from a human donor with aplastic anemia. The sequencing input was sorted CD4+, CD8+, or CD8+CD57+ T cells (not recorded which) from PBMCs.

This CDR3 reads CASSLSASANYGYTF. In nucleotides, the CDR3 is TGTGCCAGCAGTTTATCGGCTAGCGCGAACTATGGCTACACCTTC. The chain recombines TRBV12-3 or TRBV12-4 with TRBJ1-2, with D unresolved. Deletions cut 2 bases from V and 2 bases from J, with 12 bases between. There are 15 residues in the CDR3.